Each of the 14 T cell receptor beta chains below was sequenced from the same sample in a study of blood T cells in healthy people across ages (dated by TCRdb to the mid-2010s). Receptor libraries were prepared by 5' RACE. Sequencing was performed on an Illumina HiSeq 2500. A second about 6 to 11 cycle PCR used a sample-barcoded 5' primer and a J-beta primer mix. TCRdb ran its own pipeline on the public reads, namely fastp trimming at Q25 and MiXCR clone calling, and kept in-frame beta chains. Each entry merges the rows of one CDR3 protein and shows their most common DNA and genes. The sample table lists approximately 790,000 distinct CDR3 sequences, less than 80% of them with a count of one. Approximately 30% of the sample rests with the top ten. Sequenced material: blood. The receptors originated from a man younger than 40 in good health.

This chain uses TRBV11-2 with TRBJ2-1; D unresolved. The V end was cut by 8 bases, the J end by 4 bases, with 15 bases between. This CDR3 spans 14 amino acids. Germline V lookup: CDR1 SGHAT, CDR2 FQNNGV. The CDR3 reads CASEARSLYNEQFF. As DNA, the CDR3 is TGTGCCAGCGAGGCACGGTCCCTTTACAATGAGCAGTTCTTC.

The chain couples TRBV7-8 to TRBJ2-7; TRBD1 agrees at 10 bases. Matching the DNA end better, TRBJ2-5 makes the J call doubtful. This CDR3 is built from 16 residues. CDR1 and CDR2 (germline): SGHVS, FQNEAQ. This CDR3 is CASSLVSGQGQETQYF. The CDR3 nucleotides read TGTGCCAGCAGCTTAGTCTCGGGACAGGGGCAGGAGACCCAGTACTTC.

The chain links TRBV7-2 to TRBJ2-3, with a tentative D call TRBD1 (6 bases). The CDR3 has 14 residues. Deletions cut 1 base from V and 3 bases from J, with 8 bases between. The germline V gene encodes CDR1 SGHTA and CDR2 FQGNSA. The CDR3 reads CASSLDTGTDTQYF. The CDR3 DNA reads TGTGCCAGCAGCTTAGATACAGGGACAGATACGCAGTATTTT.

The chain is built from TRBV11-3 and TRBJ2-1, with 10 bases aligning to TRBD2. The CDR3 is 17 amino acids. The V and J ends lost 5 bases and 1 base, in that order; junction bases with no gene match: 8. The germline V gene has CDR1 SGHNT and CDR2 YENEEA. The CDR3 spells CASSLSSGGLSYNEQFF. For the CDR3, the DNA is TGTGCCAGCAGCCTCTCTAGCGGGGGTTTATCCTACAATGAGCAGTTCTTC. Together with reference TRBV11-3 and TRBJ2-1, the CDR3 gives the full variable domain: EAGVVQSPRYKIIEKKQPVAFWCNPISGHNTLYWYLQNLGQGPELLIRYENEEAVDDSQLPKDRFSAERLKGVDSTLKIQPAELGDSAVYLCASSLSSGGLSYNEQFFGPGTRLTVL.

Details on this clonotype: One end of the junction is discordant with germline, which a read error may explain. This chain connects TRBV7-7 to TRBJ2-2, with D perhaps assigned TRBD1 or TRBD2 (5 bases each). CDR1 is SSHAT and CDR2 is FNYEAQ in the germline V gene (reference sequence). CDR3 length: 15 amino acids. In DNA, the CDR3 is TGTGCTAGCAGCCCGGGATTATGGGGGACCGGGGAGCTGTTTTTT. It specifies CASSPGLWGTGELFF.

The V and J genes are TRBV19 and TRBJ2-3; D not certain. The CDR3 loop spans 15 amino acids. CDR1 is LNHDA, CDR2 SQIVND, per germline (reference sequence). V lost 5 bases and J lost 4, with 16 bases in between. The CDR3 protein is CASSPGTPTSDTQYF. CDR3 DNA: TGTGCCAGTAGTCCCGGCACTCCTACCTCAGATACGCAGTATTTT.

The rearrangement links TRBV20-1 to TRBJ2-7; a possible D gene is TRBD2 (7 bases). The CDR3 extends over 12 amino acids. The ends were cut back, 6 bases at V and 2 bases at J, with 11 bases in the middle. CDR1 and CDR2 (germline): DFQATT, SNEGSKA (reference sequence). The CDR3 bases are TGCAGTGCGGCGGGGGCCACCTACGAGCAGTACTTC. Translating it yields CSAAGATYEQYF.

This clonotype was counted only a few times. The V and J genes are TRBV20-1 and TRBJ1-2, with D possibly matching TRBD1 (5 bases). Germline values: CDR1 DFQATT, CDR2 SNEGSKA (reference sequence). This CDR3 has 12 residues. Trimming shortened V by 1 base and J by 4 bases, and 7 bases separated the two germline ends. The CDR3 loop reads CSARGGSYGYTF. In DNA form, the CDR3 reads TGCAGTGCTAGAGGGGGCAGCTATGGCTACACCTTC.

V and J are TRBV7-2 and TRBJ2-7, with 10 bases aligning to TRBD2. Germline V gene lookup returns CDR1 SGHTA and CDR2 FQGNSA. CDR3 length: 15 amino acids. The V and J ends lost 5 bases and 2 bases, in that order; junction bases with no gene match: 6. This CDR3 is CASSLRSGGAYEQYF. CDR3 nucleotides: TGTGCCAGCAGCCTCAGGAGCGGGGGGGCCTACGAGCAGTACTTC.

The J gene is TRBJ1-1, the V gene TRBV6-2 or TRBV6-3, with TRBD1 as a possible D gene (5 bases). The germline V gene encodes CDR1 MNHEY and CDR2 SVGEGT. The CDR3 is made up of 16 amino acids. V was cut by 2 bases and J by 1 base, with 14 bases left in between. In nucleotides, the CDR3 is TGTGCCAGCAGTTACGACAGCCTGGGGGGGAACACTGAAGCTTTCTTT. Its protein is CASSYDSLGGNTEAFF.

The V gene is TRBV4-2, the J gene TRBJ2-7; possible D gene TRBD1, 6 bases. The V end lost 1 base, the J end lost 1 base, and 17 bases lay between the germline ends. The V gene's germline CDR1 is LGHNA and CDR2 YNFKEQ. This CDR3 comprises 17 residues. The CDR3 DNA reads TGTGCCAGCAGCCAAGTCTCGGGTGCAGGGGCTTCCTACGAGCAGTACTTC. Residues: CASSQVSGAGASYEQYF.

The rearrangement uses TRBV6-2 or TRBV6-3 and TRBJ2-1; 9 nucleotides line up with TRBD1. Germline CDR1 and CDR2: MNHEY and SVGEGT. The junction had 12 bases not matched to a gene; V was cut back by 5 bases and J by 1 base. This CDR3 contains 18 residues. The CDR3 nucleotides are TGTGCCAGCAGTCAGGGACAGGGAGTTGGAGCATCCTACAATGAGCAGTTCTTC. This translates into CASSQGQGVGASYNEQFF.

This clonotype was recorded a few times. The V and J genes are TRBV4-3 and TRBJ1-4; no reliable D call. The CDR3 sequence is 15 residues long. CDR1 is LGHNA and CDR2 is YSLEER in the germline V gene. V was shortened by 2 bases and J by 4 bases, with 11 bases between the two germline ends. The CDR3 nucleotides are TGCGCCAGCAGCCAAAATTCGCAGCGTAATGAAAAACTGTTTTTT. The encoded protein is CASSQNSQRNEKLFF.

The chain uses TRBV9 and TRBJ2-7, with unresolved D. The CDR3 is 15 amino acids. Deletions cut 0 bases from V and 0 bases from J, with 10 bases between. Germline V gene data show CDR1 as SGDLS and CDR2 as YYNGEE. CDR3 coding DNA: TGTGCCAGCAGCGTAGACATTGGCAGCTCCTACGAGCAGTACTTC. This gives the protein CASSVDIGSSYEQYF. The complete variable domain, with remaining parts taken from reference TRBV9 and TRBJ2-7, reads DSGVTQTPKHLITATGQRVTLRCSPRSGDLSVYWYQQSLDQGLQFLIQYYNGEERAKGNILERFSAQQFPDLHSELNLSSLELGDSALYFCASSVDIGSSYEQYFGPGTRLTVT.